A single sample gave rise to the 9 T cell receptor beta chains below, sequenced in a study of T cell responses to AZD1222 COVID-19 vaccine. TCRdb's table, derived via immunoSEQ multiplex PCR, lists solely in-frame clones and lacks some. The sample holds some 130,000 clones, about 80% seen once. The sample in question was peripheral blood, obtained on day 0 of AZD1222 vaccination. These receptors all stem from an adult in good health.

The chain joins TRBV18 to TRBJ1-6; D may be TRBD1 (5 bases). This CDR3 has 15 residues. Germline loops: CDR1 KGHSH, CDR2 LQKENI. V dropped 5 bases and J dropped 3 bases, with 11 bases sitting between them. This CDR3 reads CASSTDSVYNSPLHF. For the CDR3, the DNA is TGTGCCAGCTCAACAGACAGCGTCTATAATTCACCCCTCCACTTT.

The chain employs TRBV5-5 and TRBJ1-1; D is perhaps TRBD1 (6 bases). The V end was cut by 2 bases, the J end by 10 bases, with 12 bases between. CDR1 SGHKS and CDR2 YYEKEE come from the germline V gene (reference sequence). The CDR3 has 12 amino acids. CDR3 sequence (DNA): TGTGCCAGCAGCTTAGGACAGTGGGGAGCTTTCTTT. As protein: CASSLGQWGAFF.

This clone turned up a few times. The rearrangement links TRBV7-3 to TRBJ1-1; 10 positions match TRBD1. CDR3 length: 14 residues. V lost 4 bases and J lost 4; bases outside the gene matches: 3. CDR1 is SGHTA and CDR2 is FQGTGA in the germline V gene. Written as DNA, the CDR3 is TGTGCCAGCAGCTCGGACAGGGGGGGCACTGAAGCTTTCTTT. Residues: CASSSDRGGTEAFF. The full variable domain, its missing parts supplied by reference TRBV7-3 and TRBJ1-1, is GAGVSQTPSNKVTEKGKYVELRCDPISGHTALYWYRQSLGQGPEFLIYFQGTGAADDSGLPNDRFFAVRPEGSVSTLKIQRTERGDSAVYLCASSSDRGGTEAFFGQGTRLTVV.

V gene TRBV7-8 combines with J gene TRBJ2-2; D is uncertain. Deletions cut 3 bases from V and 0 bases from J, with 17 bases between. CDR1 and CDR2 from the germline V gene are SGHVS and FQNEAQ. The CDR3 covers 18 residues. CDR3 coding DNA: TGTGCCAGCAGCTTTAATTTTGGGCGAGAAACGAACACCGGGGAGCTGTTTTTT. Translating it yields CASSFNFGRETNTGELFF.

The chain uses TRBV7-8 and TRBJ1-1; D is ambiguous. Germline CDR1 and CDR2: SGHVS and FQNEAQ. The CDR3 contains 16 residues. V was trimmed by 1 base and J by 0 bases, leaving 12 bases between them. This CDR3 is CASSLVAGAMNTEAFF. Written as DNA, the CDR3 is TGTGCCAGCAGCTTAGTGGCAGGAGCCATGAACACTGAAGCTTTCTTT.

This rearrangement joins TRBV7-9 to TRBJ1-1; D might be TRBD1 (5 bases). Germline values: CDR1 SEHNR, CDR2 FQNEAQ (reference sequence). With 2 bases removed from V and 6 bases from J, the gap between germline ends came to 10 bases. The CDR3 has 13 residues. CDR3 loop: CASSLLGAPEAFF. CDR3 DNA: TGTGCCAGCAGCTTACTAGGGGCCCCTGAAGCTTTCTTT.

V usage is TRBV5-4 and J usage is TRBJ2-5, with TRBD2 as a possible D gene (5 bases). The V gene lost 0 bases and the J gene lost 1 base, with 13 bases spanning the gap. The CDR3 contains 16 residues. CDR1 and CDR2 (germline): SGHNT, YYREEE (reference sequence). The CDR3 here is CASSLAGIMGQETQYF. The CDR3 DNA reads as TGTGCCAGCAGCTTGGCCGGGATCATGGGCCAAGAGACCCAGTACTTC.

The V call is TRBV10-3, the J call TRBJ1-5; 9 bases agree with TRBD1. This CDR3 has 15 amino acids. With 10 bases clipped from V and 6 bases from J, the junction kept 13 bases outside the gene matches. The germline V gene encodes CDR1 ENHRY and CDR2 SYGVKD. The CDR3 sequence is CATGDRAQGGQPQHF. CDR3 nucleotides: TGTGCCACAGGGGACAGGGCTCAAGGGGGTCAGCCCCAGCATTTT.

CDR3 in DNA: TGTGCCACCAGCAGAGATCCGCCGGGACTAGCGGACAATGAGCAGTTCTTC. Translating gives CATSRDPPGLADNEQFF. The rearrangement links TRBV15 to TRBJ2-1; 11 nucleotides line up with TRBD2. Germline trimming cut 0 bases from V and 5 bases from J; bases unmatched to any gene: 6. CDR1 is LNHNV and CDR2 is YYDKDF in the germline V gene (reference sequence). This CDR3 is built from 17 residues.